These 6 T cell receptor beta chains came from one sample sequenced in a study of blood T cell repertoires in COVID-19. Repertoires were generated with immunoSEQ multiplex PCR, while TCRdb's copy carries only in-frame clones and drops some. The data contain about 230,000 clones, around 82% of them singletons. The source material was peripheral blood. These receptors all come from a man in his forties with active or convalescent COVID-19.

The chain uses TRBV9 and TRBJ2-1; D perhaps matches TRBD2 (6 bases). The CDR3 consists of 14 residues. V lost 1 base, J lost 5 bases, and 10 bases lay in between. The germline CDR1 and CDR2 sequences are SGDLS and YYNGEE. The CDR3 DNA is TGTGCCAGCAGCGTAATTTGGGGGGACAATGAGCAGTTCTTC. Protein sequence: CASSVIWGDNEQFF.

CDR3 amino acids: CASSPGQTSYGYTF. DNA for the CDR3: TGTGCCAGCTCACCGGGACAGACGAGTTATGGCTACACCTTC. The V and J genes are TRBV18 and TRBJ1-2, with 7 bases aligning to TRBD1. Germline assignment: CDR1 KGHSH and CDR2 LQKENI. Trimming cost V 3 bases and J 5 bases; bases outside gene matches: 6. There are 14 residues in the CDR3. Using reference TRBV18 and TRBJ1-2 for the parts outside the CDR3, the full variable domain is NAGVMQNPRHLVRRRGQEARLRCSPMKGHSHVYWYRQLPEEGLKFMVYLQKENIIDESGMPKERFSAEFPKEGPSILRIQQVVRGDSAAYFCASSPGQTSYGYTFGSGTRLTVV.

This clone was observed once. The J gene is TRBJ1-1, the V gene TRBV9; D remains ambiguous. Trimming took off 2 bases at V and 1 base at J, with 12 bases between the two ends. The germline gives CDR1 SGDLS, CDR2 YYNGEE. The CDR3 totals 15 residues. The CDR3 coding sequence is TGTGCCAGCAGCGTCCACCCACTAGGGAACACTGAAGCTTTCTTT. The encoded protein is CASSVHPLGNTEAFF.

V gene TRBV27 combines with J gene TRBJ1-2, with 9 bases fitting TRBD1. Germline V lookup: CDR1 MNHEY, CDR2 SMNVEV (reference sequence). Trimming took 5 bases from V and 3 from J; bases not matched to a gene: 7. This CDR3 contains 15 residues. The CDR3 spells CASSAPGQGDYGYTF. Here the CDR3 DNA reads TGTGCCAGCAGTGCTCCGGGACAGGGTGACTATGGCTACACCTTC.

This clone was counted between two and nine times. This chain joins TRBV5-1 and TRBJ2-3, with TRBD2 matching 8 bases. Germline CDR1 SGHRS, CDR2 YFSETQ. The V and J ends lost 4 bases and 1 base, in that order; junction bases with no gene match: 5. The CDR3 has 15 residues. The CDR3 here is CASSPTGLGTDTQYF. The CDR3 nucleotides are TGCGCCAGCAGCCCCACGGGACTAGGCACAGATACGCAGTATTTT.

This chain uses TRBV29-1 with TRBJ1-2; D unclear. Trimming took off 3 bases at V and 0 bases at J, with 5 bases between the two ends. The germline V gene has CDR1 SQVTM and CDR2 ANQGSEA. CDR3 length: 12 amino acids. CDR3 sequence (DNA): TGCAGCGTTGAGCGTGCTAACTATGGCTACACCTTC. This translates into CSVERANYGYTF.